This record looks at one T cell receptor (beta chain) sequence and its context. Its antigen is as yet unknown. This specimen belongs to a study of cytomegalovirus exposure and HLA in healthy donors. Findings and caveats of the study: Reportedly, cytomegalovirus status was diagnosed with high sensitivity and specificity.

V was pared by 5 bases and J by 3 bases, with 6 bases of the junction left unmatched. The V gene's germline CDR1 is SGHNT and CDR2 YENEEA. This CDR3 contains 15 residues. Clones were sequenced by immunoSEQ multiplex PCR, and TCRdb holds only the in-frame ones, with some missing. The table records about 340,000 clones, 86% of them present only once. This rearrangement joins TRBV11-3 to TRBJ2-5, with TRBD1 matching over 10 bases. This receptor was identified in a woman aged 18-29 years in good health and CMV-seronegative. Sequencing was performed on PBMCs. The CDR3 DNA reads as TGTGCCAGCAGCATCGGGACAGGGGTAAAAGAGACCCAGTACTTC. Amino acid sequence: CASSIGTGVKETQYF.